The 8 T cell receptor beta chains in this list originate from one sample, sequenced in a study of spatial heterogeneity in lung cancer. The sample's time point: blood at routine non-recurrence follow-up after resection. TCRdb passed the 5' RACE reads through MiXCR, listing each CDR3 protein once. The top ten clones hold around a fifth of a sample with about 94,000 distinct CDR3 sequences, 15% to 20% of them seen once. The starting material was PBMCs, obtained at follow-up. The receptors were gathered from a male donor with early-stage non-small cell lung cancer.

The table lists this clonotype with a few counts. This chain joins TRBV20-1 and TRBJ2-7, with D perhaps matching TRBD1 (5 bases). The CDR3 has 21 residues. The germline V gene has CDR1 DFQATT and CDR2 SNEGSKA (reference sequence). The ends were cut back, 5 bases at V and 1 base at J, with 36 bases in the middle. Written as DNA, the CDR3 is TGCAGTGCTCAACCGCCGGTTAGACAGAACCTAGGCCCTGAGCTATCCTACGAGCAGTACTTC. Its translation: CSAQPPVRQNLGPELSYEQYF.

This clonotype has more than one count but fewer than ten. Written as DNA, the CDR3 is TGTGCCAGCAGTCCCTGGACAGGGCAGGCATCAGAGACCCAGTACTTC. This codes for CASSPWTGQASETQYF. The rearrangement uses TRBV28 and TRBJ2-5; 8 bases are a match to TRBD1. CDR1 MDHEN and CDR2 SYDVKM come from the germline V gene. With 5 bases clipped from V and 4 bases from J, the junction kept 12 bases outside the gene matches. CDR3 length: 16 amino acids.

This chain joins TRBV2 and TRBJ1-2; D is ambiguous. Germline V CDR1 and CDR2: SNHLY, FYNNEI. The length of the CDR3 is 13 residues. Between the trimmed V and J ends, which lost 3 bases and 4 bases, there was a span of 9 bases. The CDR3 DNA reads TGTGCCAGCAGTGAGTACGGTACCTATGGCTACACCTTC. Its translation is CASSEYGTYGYTF.

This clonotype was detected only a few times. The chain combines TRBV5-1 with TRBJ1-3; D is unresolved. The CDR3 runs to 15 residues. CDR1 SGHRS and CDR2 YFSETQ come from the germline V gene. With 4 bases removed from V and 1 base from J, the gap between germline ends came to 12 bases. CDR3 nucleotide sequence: TGCGCCAGCAGCCGCTCCGGGGTGTCTGGAAACACCATATATTTT. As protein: CASSRSGVSGNTIYF.

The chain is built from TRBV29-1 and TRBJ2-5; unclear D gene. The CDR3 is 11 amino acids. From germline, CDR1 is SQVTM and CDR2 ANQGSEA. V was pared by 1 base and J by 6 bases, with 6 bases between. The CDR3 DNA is TGCAGCGTTGAAGGGGAAAAGACCCAGTACTTC. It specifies CSVEGEKTQYF. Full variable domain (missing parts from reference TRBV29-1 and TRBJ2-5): SAVISQKPSRDICQRGTSLTIQCQVDSQVTMMFWYRQQPGQSLTLIATANQGSEATYESGFVIDKFPISRPNLTFSTLTVSNMSPEDSSIYLCSVEGEKTQYFGPGTRLLVL.

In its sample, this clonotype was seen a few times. The CDR3 loop reads CASSFKGVGLYGYTF. DNA for the CDR3: TGCGCCAGCAGCTTTAAAGGGGTTGGCCTCTATGGCTACACCTTC. This chain connects TRBV4-3 to TRBJ1-2; the D gene is possibly TRBD1 (5 bases). This CDR3 comprises 15 residues. Germline V gives CDR1 LGHNA, CDR2 YSLEER. Trimming cost V 5 bases and J 4 bases, with 17 bases left between them.

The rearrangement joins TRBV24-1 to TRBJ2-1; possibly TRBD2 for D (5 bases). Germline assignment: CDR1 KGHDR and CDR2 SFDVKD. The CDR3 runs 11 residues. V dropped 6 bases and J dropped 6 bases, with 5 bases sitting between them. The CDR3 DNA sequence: TGTGCCACCAGTCGGGGCAATGAGCAGTTCTTC. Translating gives CATSRGNEQFF.

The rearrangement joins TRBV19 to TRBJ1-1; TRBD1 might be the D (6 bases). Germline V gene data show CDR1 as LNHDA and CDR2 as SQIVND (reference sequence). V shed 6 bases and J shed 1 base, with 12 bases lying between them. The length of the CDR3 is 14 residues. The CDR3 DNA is TGTGCCAGTAGCTACAGGGCGGAGAACACTGAAGCTTTCTTT. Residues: CASSYRAENTEAFF.